Detailed here is one T cell receptor beta chain. The sample belongs to a study of cytomegalovirus exposure and HLA in healthy donors. Primers included in the PCR were 60 Vbeta and 13 Jbeta primers. Sequencing was performed with immunoSEQ multiplex PCR; in TCRdb, only in-frame clones are kept and a portion is missing. Here the sample spans about 220,000 clones, roughly 75% being singletons. This CDR3 comprises 12 residues. V was pared by 3 bases and J by 6 bases, with 12 bases between. Germline values: CDR1 GTSNPN, CDR2 SVGIG (reference sequence). The receptor was derived from a woman in her 30s in good health and CMV-seronegative. The chain links TRBV30 to TRBJ2-7; perhaps TRBD1 as D (6 bases). The sample comprised PBMCs. As DNA, the CDR3 is TGTGCCTGGAGATGGCAGGGGCCCGAGCAGTACTTC. Translated, it gives CAWRWQGPEQYF.